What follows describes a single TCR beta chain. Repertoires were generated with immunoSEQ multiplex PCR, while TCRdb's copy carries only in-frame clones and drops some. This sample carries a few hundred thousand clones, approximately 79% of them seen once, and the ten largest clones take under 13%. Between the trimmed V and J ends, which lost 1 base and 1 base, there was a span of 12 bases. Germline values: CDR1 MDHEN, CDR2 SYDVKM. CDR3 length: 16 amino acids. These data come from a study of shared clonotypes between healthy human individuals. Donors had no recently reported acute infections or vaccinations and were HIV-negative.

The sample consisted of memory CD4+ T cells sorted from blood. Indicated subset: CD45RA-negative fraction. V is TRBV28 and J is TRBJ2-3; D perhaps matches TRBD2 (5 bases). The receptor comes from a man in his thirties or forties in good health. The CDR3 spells CASSLFVALGTDTQYF. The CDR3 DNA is TGTGCCAGCAGTTTATTTGTAGCGCTCGGCACAGATACGCAGTATTTT.